The 10 T cell receptor beta chains presented below share a single source sample, sequenced in a study of cytomegalovirus exposure and HLA in healthy donors. PCR used 60 Vbeta primers and 13 Jbeta primers. TCRdb keeps only in-frame clones here, not all; method: immunoSEQ multiplex PCR. This table has about 140,000 clones, roughly three quarters appearing once. The sample taken for sequencing was PBMCs. These receptors came from a man aged 30-40 years in good health and CMV-seronegative.

The chain combines TRBV15 with TRBJ2-1, with TRBD2 identical over 13 bases. The junction had 7 bases not matched to a gene; V was cut back by 3 bases and J by 8 bases. CDR1 is LNHNV and CDR2 is YYDKDF in the germline V gene (reference sequence). This CDR3 region has 16 residues. The CDR3 nucleotides are TGTGCCACCAGCAGGGGCAATGGACTAGCGGGAGATGAGCAGTTCTTC. Its protein is CATSRGNGLAGDEQFF.

The J gene is TRBJ2-7, the V gene TRBV5-5, with 8 bases matching TRBD2. The germline V gene encodes CDR1 SGHKS and CDR2 YYEKEE (reference sequence). This CDR3 is 15 amino acids long. With 2 bases clipped from V and 2 bases from J, the junction kept 6 bases outside the gene matches. The CDR3 coding sequence is TGTGCCAGCAGCTTCTCAGCGGGAGTAGCCTACGAGCAGTACTTC. Its protein is CASSFSAGVAYEQYF.

This chain joins TRBV19 and TRBJ2-4; 8 bases match TRBD2. Germline CDR1 reads LNHDA; CDR2 reads SQIVND (reference sequence). CDR3 length: 18 residues. After removal of 2 bases from V and 0 bases from J, the junction contained 9 bases not matched to a gene. The CDR3 reads CASSISPSSGLAKNIQYF. In DNA, the CDR3 is TGTGCCAGTAGTATATCCCCATCTAGCGGGCTAGCCAAAAACATTCAGTACTTC.

The rearrangement uses TRBV30 and TRBJ2-3; the match to TRBD2 covers 12 bases. Germline values: CDR1 GTSNPN, CDR2 SVGIG (reference sequence). V gave up 2 bases and J gave up 1 base; unmatched junction bases: 13. The CDR3 is 19 amino acids. The CDR3 region is CAWSPWRTSGTPRTDTQYF. The CDR3 DNA sequence: TGTGCCTGGAGTCCCTGGCGGACTAGCGGGACTCCTCGCACAGATACGCAGTATTTT.

This chain uses TRBV6-5 with TRBJ2-7; 7 bases align to TRBD1. This CDR3 has 13 amino acids. Trimming at V came to 6 bases and at J to 5 bases, leaving 7 bases not matched to a gene. Per the germline V gene, CDR1 is MNHEY and CDR2 is SVGAGI. The CDR3 protein is CASRLQGINEQYF. The CDR3 DNA is TGTGCCAGCAGATTACAGGGGATTAACGAGCAGTACTTC.

The chain joins TRBV7-6 to TRBJ2-1, with D maybe TRBD2 (6 bases). CDR1 is SGHVS, CDR2 FNYEAQ, per germline. The V end was cut by 5 bases, the J end by 3 bases, with 11 bases between. This CDR3 region has 14 residues. The CDR3 here is CASSRRDGYNEQFF. The CDR3 DNA sequence: TGTGCCAGCAGCCGGAGGGACGGCTACAATGAGCAGTTCTTC.

The chain joins TRBV11-3 to TRBJ2-1, with 13 bases aligning to TRBD2. With V trimmed by 2 bases and J by 2 bases, 6 bases remained unmatched. CDR1 and CDR2 from the germline V gene are SGHNT and YENEEA. The CDR3 runs 18 residues. The CDR3 DNA reads TGTGCCAGCAGCTTAACTAGCGGGAGGGCCCAAGCCTACAATGAGCAGTTCTTC. Residues: CASSLTSGRAQAYNEQFF.

This chain joins TRBV5-1 and TRBJ2-6; D unresolved. The CDR3 has 16 amino acids. V lost 4 bases, J lost 2 bases, and 13 bases lay in between. CDR1 and CDR2 (germline): SGHRS, YFSETQ. The CDR3, as DNA: TGCGCCAGCAGCGACCTGGGCGTAGCTGGGGCCAACGTCCTGACTTTC. It yields the protein CASSDLGVAGANVLTF.

V gene TRBV12-5 combines with J gene TRBJ2-1, with D perhaps matching TRBD1 (6 bases). V was trimmed by 10 bases and J by 0 bases, leaving 22 bases between them. This CDR3 region has 17 residues. Germline V gene sequence: CDR1 LGHNT, CDR2 FRNRAP. The CDR3 loop reads CATRPGHLQSSYNEQFF. CDR3 nucleotides: TGTGCTACCAGACCGGGACACCTCCAGAGCTCCTACAATGAGCAGTTCTTC.

The chain is built from TRBV27 and TRBJ2-5, with 7 bases fitting TRBD1. The CDR3 runs 17 residues. The trim removed 4 bases at V and 1 base at J, leaving 12 bases unmatched. In germline, CDR1 is MNHEY, CDR2 SMNVEV (reference sequence). CDR3 DNA sequence: TGTGCCAGCAGTTCGCCCCCGGGACAGAAAGCCCAAGAGACCCAGTACTTC. Amino acids: CASSSPPGQKAQETQYF.